A few counts support the clone carrying this TCR beta chain. Germline V gene sequence: CDR1 SGHTA, CDR2 FQGNSA. Trimming removed 5 bases at V and 0 bases at J, with 10 bases between. This CDR3 contains 15 residues. The sample belongs to a study of cytomegalovirus exposure and HLA in healthy donors. The primer mix had 60 Vbeta and 13 Jbeta primers. Per the study methods: Later reanalysis found around 84 million unique TCR beta chains, 10 million to 12 million of them shared. Assay used: immunoSEQ multiplex PCR; TCRdb lists only in-frame clones, some missing. The V and J calls and clone size come from that table; D and trimming were worked out from the DNA. The top ten hold 9.5% to 13% of the sample, which has roughly 110,000 clones, approximately 80% seen once.

The sample comprised PBMCs. This receptor was taken from a man in his forties in good health and CMV-seropositive. V is TRBV7-2 and J is TRBJ2-2; D is unresolved. The CDR3 bases are TGTGCCAGCAGCGCATCACAAGCGAACACCGGGGAGCTGTTTTTT. It yields the protein CASSASQANTGELFF.